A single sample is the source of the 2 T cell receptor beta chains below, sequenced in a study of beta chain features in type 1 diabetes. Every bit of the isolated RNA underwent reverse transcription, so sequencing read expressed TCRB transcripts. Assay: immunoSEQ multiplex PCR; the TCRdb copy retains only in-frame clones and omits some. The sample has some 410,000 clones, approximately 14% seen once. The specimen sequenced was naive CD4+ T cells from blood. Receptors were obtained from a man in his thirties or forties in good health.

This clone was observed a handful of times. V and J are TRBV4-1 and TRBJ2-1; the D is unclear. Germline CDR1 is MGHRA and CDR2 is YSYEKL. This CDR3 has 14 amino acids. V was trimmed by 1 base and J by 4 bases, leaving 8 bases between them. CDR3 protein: CASSQASTYNEQFF. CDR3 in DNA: TGCGCCAGCAGCCAAGCCAGTACTTACAATGAGCAGTTCTTC.

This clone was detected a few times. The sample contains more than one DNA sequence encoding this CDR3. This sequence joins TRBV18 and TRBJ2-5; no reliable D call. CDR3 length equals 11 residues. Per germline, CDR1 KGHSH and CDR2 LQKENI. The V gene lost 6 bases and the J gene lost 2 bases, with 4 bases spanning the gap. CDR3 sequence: CASSPQETQYF. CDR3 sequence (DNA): TGTGCCAGCTCGCCGCAAGAGACCCAGTACTTC.